The clone carrying this TCR beta chain was detected ten times or more. What it recognizes is unknown. The sequenced fragment ends 3 residues before the CDR3 boundary, so the rest is inferred from the germline J gene. Assay: immunoSEQ multiplex PCR; the TCRdb copy retains only in-frame clones and omits some. The repertoire yields about 35,000 clones, none seen only once; the top ten contain 8% to 10%. CDR1 is SGHAT and CDR2 is FQNNGV in the germline V gene. The CDR3 extends over 15 amino acids. Trimming stripped 3 bases from V and 4 bases from J, with 15 bases between. The entry originates in a study of T cell clonality in common variable immunodeficiency. Study observations and caveats: CVID subjects showed higher TCRbeta clonality than healthy controls. Links between repertoire features and CVID complications were heterogeneity-limited.

The chain combines TRBV11-2 with TRBJ1-2; maybe TRBD1 (5 bases). This receptor was obtained from a person aged 18 to 69 in good health. The sequencing sample was made of peripheral blood mononuclear cells. The CDR3: CASSLGPDGGYGYTF. The covered CDR3 bases are TGTGCCAGCAGCTTGGGTCCAGACGGGGGCTATGGC.